One TCR beta chain is described in this entry. Its specificity is unknown. The gene names here belong to mouse. The read terminates 1 residue before the CDR3 end, so the remaining end is supplied by the germline J gene. Sequencing of TCRbeta CDR3 at survey depth gave sequences and template counts. Sequenced by immunoSEQ multiplex PCR; TCRdb stores in-frame clones only, minus some. Among more than 45,000 clones listed, approximately 70% were seen once. The data derive from a study of tissue T cells after allogeneic stem cell transplantation. The CDR3 totals 14 residues. Germline V gives CDR1 NSQYPW, CDR2 LRSPGD (reference sequence). With 3 bases clipped from V and 4 bases from J, the junction kept 1 base outside the gene matches. Study results and caveats: Which tissue TCRs were alloreactive or antigen-specific was not determined. Some clones might be persisting host cells.

J is TRBJ1-1 and V is TRBV1; 11 bases match TRBD1. The sequencing input was sorted cells pooled from one or two spleens. The clonotype was recovered from a pool of C57BL/6 mice in good health. The chain's CDR3 is CTCSAGTGGTEVFF. The sequenced CDR3 bases are TGCACCTGCAGTGCGGGGACAGGGGGCACAGAAGTCTTC.